These 14 T cell receptor beta chains were all obtained from the same sample, sequenced in a study of T cell changes during pregnancy in multiple sclerosis. Generated by immunoSEQ multiplex PCR, the TCRdb table keeps only in-frame clones and is missing some. The sample shows roughly 42,000 clones, 91% of them seen only once. The sequencing used CD4+ T cells from peripheral blood mononuclear cells, collected before pregnancy. These receptors originate from a female donor with multiple sclerosis, enrolled in a pregnancy study.

The rearrangement joins TRBV11-2 to TRBJ2-1; perhaps TRBD2 as D (6 bases). The germline V gene has CDR1 SGHAT and CDR2 FQNNGV. V lost 4 bases, J lost 3 bases, and 10 bases lay in between. This CDR3 is 14 amino acids long. CDR3 bases: TGTGCCAGCAGCTCCAGACTAGACTACAATGAGCAGTTCTTC. This codes for CASSSRLDYNEQFF. Full variable domain (remainder filled in from reference TRBV11-2 and TRBJ2-1): EAGVAQSPRYKIIEKRQSVAFWCNPISGHATLYWYQQILGQGPKLLIQFQNNGVVDDSQLPKDRFSAERLKGVDSTLKIQPAKLEDSAVYLCASSSRLDYNEQFFGPGTRLTVL.

This chain links TRBV4-3 with TRBJ1-1; TRBD1 is a possible D gene (6 bases). Trimming pared 6 bases from V and 0 bases from J, leaving 8 bases between. The CDR3 loop spans 13 amino acids. The germline V gene encodes CDR1 LGHNA and CDR2 YSLEER. The CDR3: CASRRGLNTEAFF. The CDR3 coding sequence is TGCGCCAGCAGGAGGGGGTTGAACACTGAAGCTTTCTTT.

The chain is built from TRBV6-4 and TRBJ2-3; D ambiguous. Between the trimmed V and J ends, which lost 6 bases and 1 base, there was a span of 8 bases. This CDR3 contains 13 residues. CDR1 and CDR2 (germline): MRHNA, SNTAGT. The CDR3 region has the DNA TGTGCCAGCAGGCCGCCAGGCACAGATACGCAGTATTTT. This codes for CASRPPGTDTQYF.

The gene calls are TRBV4-1 and TRBJ1-5, with D perhaps matching TRBD1 (6 bases). V was trimmed by 4 bases and J by 0 bases, leaving 13 bases between them. This CDR3 has 16 residues. Germline V gene sequence: CDR1 MGHRA, CDR2 YSYEKL. The CDR3 nucleotides read TGCGCCAGCAGCCCTGACAGGTCATATAGCAATCAGCCCCAGCATTTT. This translates into CASSPDRSYSNQPQHF.

This chain links TRBV14 with TRBJ2-7, with 9 bases matching TRBD1. J was trimmed by 5 bases and V by 3 bases; bases with no gene match: 11. Germline V gene lookup returns CDR1 SGHDN and CDR2 FVKESK. The length of the CDR3 is 16 residues. CDR3 nucleotide sequence: TGTGCCAGCAGCCAGGGGACCTTGTGGGACAGGGACGAGCAGTACTTC. Translated: CASSQGTLWDRDEQYF.

V is TRBV11-2 and J is TRBJ2-7; 10 bases align to TRBD1. Germline assignment: CDR1 SGHAT and CDR2 FQNNGV. The CDR3 covers 15 residues. Unmatched junction bases numbered 13, after V lost 5 bases and J lost 9 bases. In DNA, the CDR3 is TGTGCCAGCAGCGTCGACAGGGGGCGGTGGGTAGGGCAGTACTTC. The encoded protein is CASSVDRGRWVGQYF. Together with reference TRBV11-2 and TRBJ2-7, the CDR3 gives the full variable domain: EAGVAQSPRYKIIEKRQSVAFWCNPISGHATLYWYQQILGQGPKLLIQFQNNGVVDDSQLPKDRFSAERLKGVDSTLKIQPAKLEDSAVYLCASSVDRGRWVGQYFGPGTRLTVT.

A few counts support this clone. The chain combines TRBV4-2 with TRBJ2-1; TRBD1 agrees at 7 bases. The CDR3 contains 14 residues. The V gene end was trimmed by 3 bases and the J gene end by 7 bases; junction bases not matched to a gene: 6. Germline V gene data show CDR1 as LGHNA and CDR2 as YNFKEQ. The DNA of the CDR3 is TGTGCCAGCAGCCACCTAGACAGGGATAATGAGCAGTTCTTC. It translates to CASSHLDRDNEQFF.

The V and J genes are TRBV30 and TRBJ1-2, with D perhaps matching TRBD1 (6 bases). This CDR3 comprises 11 residues. Trimming removed 4 bases at V and 8 bases at J, with 11 bases between. Germline lookup yields CDR1 GTSNPN and CDR2 SVGIG (reference sequence). The CDR3 here is CAWTGAQGYTF. The DNA for the CDR3 is TGTGCCTGGACAGGGGCGCAGGGCTACACCTTC. Full variable domain (missing parts from reference TRBV30 and TRBJ1-2): SQTIHQWPATLVQPVGSPLSLECTVEGTSNPNLYWYRQAAGRGLQLLFYSVGIGQISSEVPQNLSASRPQDRQFILSSKKLLLSDSGFYLCAWTGAQGYTFGSGTRLTVV.

The gene calls are TRBV4-2 and TRBJ2-5; the D gene is possibly TRBD2 (6 bases). This CDR3 comprises 14 residues. Germline V CDR1 and CDR2: LGHNA, YNFKEQ. Trimming left V 3 bases short and J 5 bases short, with 13 bases between. CDR3 DNA: TGTGCCAGCAGCCAGGGGGGACCCTCCGAGACCCAGTACTTC. Translating it yields CASSQGGPSETQYF.

The V call is TRBV7-3, the J call TRBJ1-2; 9 bases are shared with TRBD1. This CDR3 has 16 residues. In germline, CDR1 is SGHTA, CDR2 FQGTGA. V lost 5 bases to trimming and J lost 0 bases; unmatched junction nucleotides: 7. CDR3 in DNA: TGTGCCAGCAGCCCCGGACAGGGGTTCTCTAACTATGGCTACACCTTC. Its protein is CASSPGQGFSNYGYTF.

V usage is TRBV4-3 and J usage is TRBJ1-2, with TRBD1 as a possible D gene (6 bases). V shed 2 bases and J shed 6 bases, with 10 bases lying between them. Germline CDR1 reads LGHNA; CDR2 reads YSLEER. The CDR3 has 13 amino acids. The CDR3, as DNA: TGCGCCAGCAGCCAACCGACAGGCGATGGCTACACCTTC. Translation gives CASSQPTGDGYTF.

The CDR3 region is CASSIQTTGVYGYTF. The CDR3 DNA follows: TGTGCCAGTAGTATACAAACGACAGGGGTCTATGGCTACACCTTC. The V gene is TRBV19, the J gene TRBJ1-2; 8 bases map to TRBD1. The germline V gene has CDR1 LNHDA and CDR2 SQIVND (reference sequence). Trimming took 2 bases from V and 4 from J; bases not matched to a gene: 6. The CDR3 totals 15 residues.

The chain is built from TRBV7-9 and TRBJ2-1; no definite D call. Germline V lookup: CDR1 SEHNR, CDR2 FQNEAQ (reference sequence). V was trimmed by 5 bases and J by 0 bases, leaving 14 bases between them. The CDR3 extends over 16 amino acids. CDR3 sequence (DNA): TGTGCCAGCAGCCAAAGACAAACGAGCTCCTACAATGAGCAGTTCTTC. It specifies CASSQRQTSSYNEQFF.

This clone was observed a few times. The chain is built from TRBV18 and TRBJ1-1, with a possible D match to TRBD1 (5 bases). The germline gives CDR1 KGHSH, CDR2 LQKENI. V lost 3 bases and J lost 1, with 9 bases in between. There are 14 residues in the CDR3. CDR3 sequence: CASSPGQGNTEAFF. The CDR3 bases are TGTGCCAGCTCACCGGGGCAGGGGAACACTGAAGCTTTCTTT.